The 5 T cell receptor beta chains below all came from one sample that was sequenced in a study of early stage breast cancer tumors. Here immunoSEQ multiplex PCR was the method, and the copy in TCRdb shows in-frame clones only, minus some. The table has 70,000 or so clones, approximately 80% seen once. The specimen was blood. The receptors were sampled from a person between 35 and 49 years old with breast cancer.

J is TRBJ1-2 and V is TRBV27; the D is unclear. The CDR3 runs 17 residues. V lost 0 bases and J 3 bases, leaving 17 bases between the germline ends. Germline CDR1 reads MNHEY; CDR2 reads SMNVEV (reference sequence). CDR3: CASSLSLATKQHYGYTF. The CDR3 DNA is TGTGCCAGCAGTTTATCGCTTGCGACCAAACAACACTATGGCTACACCTTC.

This chain uses TRBV7-9 with TRBJ1-3; maybe TRBD1 (6 bases). Germline loops: CDR1 SEHNR, CDR2 FQNEAQ (reference sequence). The CDR3 is 17 amino acids. Trimming removed 4 bases from V and 0 bases from J, with 16 bases in between. In DNA, the CDR3 is TGTGCCAGCAGCTCGACCACAGGGAGCCTCTCTGGAAACACCATATATTTT. Translation: CASSSTTGSLSGNTIYF.

The gene calls are TRBV6-5 and TRBJ2-1; the D gene is possibly TRBD2 (6 bases). Trimming removed 8 bases at V and 1 base at J, with 12 bases between. Germline loops: CDR1 MNHEY, CDR2 SVGAGI. The CDR3 loop spans 14 amino acids. CDR3 coding DNA: TGTGCCAGCCGATGGGGGGAATCCTACAATGAGCAGTTCTTC. Amino acid sequence: CASRWGESYNEQFF.

V is TRBV5-1 and J is TRBJ1-1; D is unclear. CDR3 length: 14 residues. Germline lookup yields CDR1 SGHRS and CDR2 YFSETQ. Deletions cut 4 bases from V and 2 bases from J, with 12 bases between. As DNA, the CDR3 is TGCGCCAGCAGCCACACCGGGCCAAACACTGAAGCTTTCTTT. Amino acids: CASSHTGPNTEAFF.

This sequence joins TRBV28 and TRBJ1-5, with no clear D. The germline gives CDR1 MDHEN, CDR2 SYDVKM. The ends were cut back, 7 bases at V and 1 base at J, with 17 bases in the middle. This CDR3 contains 16 residues. DNA of the CDR3: TGTGCCAGCAACCCTACACTGGCGGGGAGCAATCAGCCCCAGCATTTT. Protein: CASNPTLAGSNQPQHF. The entire variable domain, with the rest obtained from reference TRBV28 and TRBJ1-5, is as follows: DVKVTQSSRYLVKRTGEKVFLECVQDMDHENMFWYRQDPGLGLRLIYFSYDVKMKEKGDIPEGYSVSREKKERFSLILESASTNQTSMYLCASNPTLAGSNQPQHFGDGTRLSIL.